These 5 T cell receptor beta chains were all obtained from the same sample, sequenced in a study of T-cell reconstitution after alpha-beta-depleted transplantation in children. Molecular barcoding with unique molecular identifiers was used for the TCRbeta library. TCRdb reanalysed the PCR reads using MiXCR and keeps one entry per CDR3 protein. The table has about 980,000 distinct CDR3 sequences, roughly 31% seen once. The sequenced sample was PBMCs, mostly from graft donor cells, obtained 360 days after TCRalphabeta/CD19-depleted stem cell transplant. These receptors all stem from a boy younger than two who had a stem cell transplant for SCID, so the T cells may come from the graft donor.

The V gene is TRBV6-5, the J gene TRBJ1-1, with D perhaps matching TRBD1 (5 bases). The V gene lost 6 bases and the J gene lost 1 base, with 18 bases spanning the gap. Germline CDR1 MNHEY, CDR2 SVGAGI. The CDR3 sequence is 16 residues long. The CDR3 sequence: CASSYEGLGRNTEAFF. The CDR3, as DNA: TGTGCCAGCAGCTACGAGGGGCTCGGGAGGAACACTGAAGCTTTCTTT.

The DNA of the CDR3 is TGTGCCATCAGTGAGTCGCTAGCGGAGGTCATGAGGGGAGAGACCCAGTACTTC. Translation: CAISESLAEVMRGETQYF. This chain connects TRBV10-3 to TRBJ2-5; 7 bases align to TRBD2. Germline V lookup: CDR1 ENHRY, CDR2 SYGVKD. The J segment lost 4 bases and the V segment lost 0 bases, leaving 14 bases of the junction unmatched. The CDR3 runs 18 residues.

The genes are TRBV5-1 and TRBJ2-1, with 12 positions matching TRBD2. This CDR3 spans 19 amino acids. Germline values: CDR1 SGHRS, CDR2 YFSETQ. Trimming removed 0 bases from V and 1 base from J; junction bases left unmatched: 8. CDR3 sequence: CASSLVPPLAGGSYNEQFF. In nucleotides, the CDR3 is TGCGCCAGCAGCTTGGTACCCCCACTAGCGGGGGGTTCCTACAATGAGCAGTTCTTC.

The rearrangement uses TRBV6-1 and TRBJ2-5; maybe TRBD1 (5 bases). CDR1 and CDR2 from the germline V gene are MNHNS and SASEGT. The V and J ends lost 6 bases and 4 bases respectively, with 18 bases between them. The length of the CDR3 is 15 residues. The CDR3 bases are TGTGCCAGCAGATCCCCGGAAGGGGCAAGAGAGACCCAGTACTTC. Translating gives CASRSPEGARETQYF.

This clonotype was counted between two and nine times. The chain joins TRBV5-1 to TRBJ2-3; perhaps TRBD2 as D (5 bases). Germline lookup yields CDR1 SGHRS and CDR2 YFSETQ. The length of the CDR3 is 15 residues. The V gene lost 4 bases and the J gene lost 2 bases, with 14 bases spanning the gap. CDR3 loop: CASSIRTPHTDTQYF. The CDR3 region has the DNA TGCGCCAGCAGCATCAGGACTCCCCACACAGATACGCAGTATTTT.